This T cell receptor beta chain appears in the sequencing data of a study of T cell responses to AZD1222 COVID-19 vaccine. This CDR3 is 12 amino acids long. V lost 5 bases and J lost 8, with 12 bases in between. Germline-derived CDR1 and CDR2 are SEHNR and FQNEAQ (reference sequence). A remark on this clone: The antigen remains unidentified.

The table came from immunoSEQ multiplex PCR; TCRdb's copy has only in-frame clones and leaves some out. The data show some 150,000 clones, 65% to 90% seen once. Whole-study findings and limits: Clonal diversity was possibly underestimated; the donors were predominantly white British and more often female. Increases in Spike-specific TCR breadth and depth were seen after two AZD1222 doses. Among spike-specific TCRs, nearly half reportedly target unmutated variant regions. No day 14 peak samples; only post-peak repertoires were characterized.

This receptor was taken from an adult who received the MenACWY meningococcal vaccine as a control. This specimen was peripheral blood, taken 28 days after the second dose of the MenACWY control vaccine. The V call is TRBV7-9, the J call TRBJ1-1; maybe TRBD1 (5 bases). CDR3 coding DNA: TGTGCCAGCAGCCTTGGGGCAGTAGAAGCTTTCTTT. Translation: CASSLGAVEAFF.